This T cell receptor (beta chain) emerged from a study of blood T cell repertoires in COVID-19. Turning to the study itself: COVID-19 samples, acute and convalescent, were from the United States, Italy and Spain. T cells, B-cell-depleted T cells, or PBMCs provided the cDNA or gDNA that served as material.

This clone occurred a few times. The CDR3 length is 15 residues. Trimming took 4 bases from V and 8 from J; bases not matched to a gene: 4. Per the germline V gene, CDR1 is KGHDR and CDR2 is SFDVKD. Per the authors' pipeline: Cell counts per sample came from amplifying reference gene primers. The assay was immunoSEQ multiplex PCR, and TCRdb's table has in-frame clones only and misses some. That table is the source of V, J and clone size, and D and trimming were worked out from the DNA. The data contain 90,000 or so clones, about 91% of them singletons. Sequenced sample: peripheral blood. The clonotype originates from a human donor with active COVID-19. The donor label of this sample is uncertain. The rearrangement uses TRBV24-1 and TRBJ2-1, with TRBD2 identical over 13 bases. CDR3 nucleotides: TGTGCCACCAGTGACTCCGGACTAGCGGGAGATGAGCAGTTCTTC. Protein product: CATSDSGLAGDEQFF.